This T cell receptor (beta chain) appears in the sequencing data of a study of blood T cell repertoires in COVID-19. CDR3 length: 15 amino acids. Trimming cost V 0 bases and J 6 bases; bases outside gene matches: 9. From germline, CDR1 is SQVTM and CDR2 ANQGSEA. This clone has just one count. As originally analysed: The assay estimated nucleated cells by amplifying reference gene primers. Method: immunoSEQ multiplex PCR; TCRdb's copy keeps in-frame clones and lacks some. D and trimming were read from the DNA, whereas the V and J calls and clone size are those reported in that table. The table shows around 230,000 clones, with 88% occurring only once.

The chain has TRBV29-1 and TRBJ2-7; 9 bases are shared with TRBD1. This clonotype was obtained from a man in his forties or fifties with acute or convalescent COVID-19. What was sequenced was peripheral blood. This CDR3 is CSVEEVDRGKGEQYF. CDR3 in DNA: TGCAGCGTTGAAGAGGTGGACAGGGGAAAAGGCGAGCAGTACTTC.